Presented here are 20 T cell receptor beta chains from one specimen sequenced in a study of regulatory T cells in long-lasting Graves disease. Time point noted: newly diagnosed GD, antithyroid drugs for less than 3 months. PBMC RNA served as the TCR library source. iRepertoire HTBI primers and Arm-PCR of CDR3 regions built TCR beta libraries. Using its own MiXCR run on the multiplex PCR reads, TCRdb lists one record per CDR3 protein. The data hold about 370,000 distinct CDR3 sequences, with 15% to 17% observed a single time. The input for sequencing was peripheral blood mononuclear cells (PBMCs), taken at new diagnosis, from a patient treated with antithyroid drugs. These receptors all come from a female donor with Graves disease.

This clonotype has at least ten counts. The gene calls are TRBV6-2 or TRBV6-3 and TRBJ1-2; a possible D gene is TRBD1 (6 bases). Germline assignment: CDR1 MNHEY and CDR2 SVGEGT. This CDR3 comprises 13 residues. Trimming took 5 bases from V and 3 from J, leaving 10 bases between them. CDR3 nucleotide sequence: TGTGCCAGCAGTGAGGGACACTACTATGGCTACACCTTC. Translating gives CASSEGHYYGYTF.

This chain joins TRBV20-1 and TRBJ1-1; D gene ambiguous. The CDR3 spans 12 residues. Germline CDR1 is DFQATT and CDR2 is SNEGSKA (reference sequence). The CDR3 DNA reads TGCAGGGTTGAGGGCAAGAACACTGAAGCTTTCTTT. It specifies CRVEGKNTEAFF.

The table lists this clonotype with many counts. The CDR3 DNA is TGCGCCAGCAGCCAACAGGGTGGAGACATTCAGTACTTC. The encoded protein is CASSQQGGDIQYF. The rearrangement uses TRBV4-1 and TRBJ2-4, with D tentatively TRBD1 (5 bases). Germline lookup yields CDR1 MGHRA and CDR2 YSYEKL. There are 13 residues in the CDR3. V was trimmed by 2 bases and J by 8 bases, leaving 10 bases between them.

This clonotype was counted many times. The genes are TRBV6-1 and TRBJ2-3, with D tentatively TRBD2 (6 bases). Germline assignment: CDR1 MNHNS and CDR2 SASEGT. The CDR3 runs 18 residues. V was trimmed by 5 bases and J by 2 bases, leaving 23 bases between them. The DNA of the CDR3 is TGTGCCAGCAGTCCCCCGGGGGTTGCGGGGCCCTTCACAGATACGCAGTATTTT. Translating gives CASSPPGVAGPFTDTQYF.

In regard to this clonotype: A read error is possible here, since a much larger clone lies one base away. This chain links TRBV6-5 with TRBJ2-3; TRBD1 agrees at 7 bases. The DNA end is a closer match to TRBJ2-7, so the J assignment may be wrong. The CDR3 extends over 14 amino acids. CDR1 and CDR2 (germline): MNHEY, SVGAGI. CDR3 sequence (DNA): TGTGCCAGCAGTTTTGACAGGGCTGGCAATGAGCAGTACTTC. It yields the protein CASSFDRAGNEQYF.

At least ten counts were recorded for this clonotype. Here the CDR3 DNA reads TGTGCCAGCAGCACGGACCCGTCTAACTATGGCTACACCTTC. Translated: CASSTDPSNYGYTF. The V and J genes are TRBV9 and TRBJ1-2; D unclear. Germline loops: CDR1 SGDLS, CDR2 YYNGEE. Trimming took 4 bases from V and 0 from J, leaving 10 bases between them. The CDR3 has 14 residues.

The table lists this clonotype with a count of one. The chain employs TRBV12-3 or TRBV12-4 and TRBJ2-2, with D hard to call. The CDR3 sequence is 18 residues long. Trimming shortened V by 3 bases and J by 5 bases, and 22 bases separated the two germline ends. CDR3 amino acids: CASSLAQRWEGWTGELFF. The CDR3 coding sequence is TGTGCCAGCAGTTTGGCGCAGAGATGGGAAGGGTGGACCGGGGAGCTGTTTTTT.

This clonotype was seen many times. CDR3: CASSLRTTNTGELFF. The CDR3 bases are TGTGCCAGCAGTTTAAGGACTACTAACACCGGGGAGCTGTTTTTT. The chain recombines TRBV12-3 or TRBV12-4 with TRBJ2-2, with a possible D match to TRBD2 (6 bases). The CDR3 runs 15 residues. Trimming removed 2 bases at V and 2 bases at J, with 9 bases between.

This clonotype was recorded many times. The chain couples TRBV11-2 to TRBJ1-1, with TRBD1 identical over 9 bases. V gave up 4 bases and J gave up 5 bases; unmatched junction bases: 5. CDR1 and CDR2 (germline): SGHAT, FQNNGV. The CDR3 consists of 14 residues. The chain's CDR3 is CASSSDRGGTEAFF. For the CDR3, the DNA is TGTGCCAGCAGCTCGGACAGGGGTGGGACTGAAGCTTTCTTT. Looking up the rest from reference TRBV11-2 and TRBJ1-1 gives the full variable domain: EAGVAQSPRYKIIEKRQSVAFWCNPISGHATLYWYQQILGQGPKLLIQFQNNGVVDDSQLPKDRFSAERLKGVDSTLKIQPAKLEDSAVYLCASSSDRGGTEAFFGQGTRLTVV.

This clonotype was recorded many times. The chain joins TRBV2 to TRBJ1-5; 7 nucleotides align to TRBD1. The CDR3 is made up of 15 amino acids. The ends lost 6 bases at V and 3 bases at J; junction bases unmatched: 8. CDR1 and CDR2 from the germline V gene are SNHLY and FYNNEI. The CDR3 is CASRERTGVNQPQHF. The CDR3, as DNA: TGTGCCAGCAGGGAGAGGACAGGAGTCAATCAGCCCCAGCATTTT. Drawing the rest from reference TRBV2 and TRBJ1-5, the complete variable domain is EPEVTQTPSHQVTQMGQEVILRCVPISNHLYFYWYRQILGQKVEFLVSFYNNEISEKSEIFDDQFSVERPDGSNFTLKIRSTKLEDSAMYFCASRERTGVNQPQHFGDGTRLSIL.

This clonotype has a handful of counts. With a much larger clone just one base away, this may be a read error. This CDR3 is missing its conserved last phenylalanine or tryptophan, likely due to a read error. The V gene is TRBV7-8, the J gene TRBJ2-7, with D perhaps matching TRBD2 (5 bases). CDR3 length equals 15 residues. CDR1 and CDR2 (germline): SGHVS, FQNEAQ. Trimming pared 2 bases from V and 2 bases from J, leaving 13 bases between. CDR3 residues: CASSLLDSGAYEQYL. The CDR3 DNA reads TGTGCCAGCAGCTTATTGGACTCCGGAGCCTACGAGCAGTACCTC.

Many counts were recorded for this clonotype. The chain carries TRBV4-3 and TRBJ1-4; a possible D gene is TRBD1 (5 bases). Between the trimmed V and J ends, which lost 0 bases and 12 bases, there was a span of 20 bases. Looked up from germline, CDR1 is LGHNA and CDR2 is YSLEER. The CDR3 runs to 16 residues. The CDR3 protein is CASSQDSWGVSIELFF. The CDR3 nucleotides are TGCGCCAGCAGCCAAGATTCATGGGGCGTATCAATAGAACTGTTTTTT.

V and J are TRBV20-1 and TRBJ1-2; perhaps TRBD1 as D (6 bases). Germline V CDR1 and CDR2: DFQATT, SNEGSKA (reference sequence). This CDR3 is built from 13 residues. V was cut by 3 bases and J by 6 bases, with 14 bases left in between. The CDR3 sequence: CSARPGHNHGYTF. The CDR3 region has the DNA TGCAGTGCTAGGCCGGGACACAACCATGGCTACACCTTC.

In its sample, this clonotype was seen many times. This chain joins TRBV6-1 and TRBJ1-2; possibly TRBD1 for D (6 bases). The V end was cut by 5 bases, the J end by 0 bases, with 13 bases between. Germline CDR1 is MNHNS and CDR2 is SASEGT. This CDR3 has 15 residues. The CDR3 protein is CASSRQGRANYGYTF. DNA for the CDR3: TGTGCCAGCAGTCGCCAGGGGAGGGCTAACTATGGCTACACCTTC.

This clonotype was found many times. V is TRBV5-1 and J is TRBJ1-1; TRBD1 matches 9 bases. Germline loops: CDR1 SGHRS, CDR2 YFSETQ. This CDR3 is 12 amino acids long. V shed 5 bases and J 4 bases; nucleotides not matched to a gene: 0. CDR3 region: CASRQGATEAFF. The CDR3 coding sequence is TGCGCCAGCAGACAGGGGGCCACTGAAGCTTTCTTT.

The sample holds many counts of this clonotype. The gene calls are TRBV4-1 and TRBJ1-3; D is possibly TRBD1 (5 bases). Germline CDR1 reads MGHRA; CDR2 reads YSYEKL. CDR3 size: 19 residues. V shed 4 bases and J shed 0 bases, with 22 bases lying between them. The CDR3 nucleotides are TGCGCCAGCAGCCCCCTTCGACAGCAGAATACTCACTCTGGAAACACCATATATTTT. This gives the protein CASSPLRQQNTHSGNTIYF.

The chain couples TRBV4-1 to TRBJ1-4, with D hard to call. This CDR3 spans 17 amino acids. Germline V lookup: CDR1 MGHRA, CDR2 YSYEKL. V was shortened by 0 bases and J by 8 bases, with 19 bases between the two germline ends. The CDR3 reads CASSQDGQTLRLEKLFF. CDR3 sequence (DNA): TGCGCCAGCAGCCAAGACGGGCAGACCCTGCGATTAGAAAAACTGTTTTTT.

Comments on this clonotype: A single base is all that separates this from a far larger clone, so a read error is likely. The CDR3 sequence is CASGLGTAKNTEAFF. CDR3 sequence (DNA): TGTGCCAGCGGCCTCGGGACAGCAAAGAACACTGAAGCTTTCTTT. The chain carries TRBV3-2 and TRBJ1-1; TRBD1, the D gene given by the table, was not confirmed from the DNA. TRBV3-2 is a listed pseudogene. CDR3 length: 15 amino acids.

The sample holds many counts of this clonotype. CDR3 residues: CASSLNREAYEQYF. CDR3 sequence (DNA): TGTGCCAGCAGTCTAAACCGGGAAGCCTACGAGCAGTACTTC. The chain combines TRBV27 with TRBJ2-7; possibly TRBD2 for D (5 bases). The CDR3 is 14 amino acids. Trimming cost V 5 bases and J 2 bases, with 13 bases left between them. Germline lookup yields CDR1 MNHEY and CDR2 SMNVEV (reference sequence).

V usage is TRBV14 and J usage is TRBJ1-1; D gene ambiguous. The CDR3 totals 13 residues. CDR1 and CDR2 (germline): SGHDN, FVKESK. Trimming stripped 0 bases from V and 3 bases from J, with 5 bases between. CDR3 DNA: TGTGCCAGCAGCCAAGAACAATACACTGAAGCTTTCTTT. Protein product: CASSQEQYTEAFF.